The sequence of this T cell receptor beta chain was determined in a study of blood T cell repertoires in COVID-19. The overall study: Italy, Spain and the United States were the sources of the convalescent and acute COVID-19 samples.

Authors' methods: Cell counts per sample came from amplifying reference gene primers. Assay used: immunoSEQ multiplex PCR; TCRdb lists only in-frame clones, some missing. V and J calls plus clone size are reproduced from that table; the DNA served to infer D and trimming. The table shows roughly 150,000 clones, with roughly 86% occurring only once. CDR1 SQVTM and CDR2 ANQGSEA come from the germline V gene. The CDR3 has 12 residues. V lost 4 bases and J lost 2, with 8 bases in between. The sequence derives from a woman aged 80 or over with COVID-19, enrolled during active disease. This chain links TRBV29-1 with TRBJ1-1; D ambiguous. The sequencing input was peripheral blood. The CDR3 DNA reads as TGCAGCGTTGCTGACATCAACACTGAAGCTTTCTTT. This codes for CSVADINTEAFF.